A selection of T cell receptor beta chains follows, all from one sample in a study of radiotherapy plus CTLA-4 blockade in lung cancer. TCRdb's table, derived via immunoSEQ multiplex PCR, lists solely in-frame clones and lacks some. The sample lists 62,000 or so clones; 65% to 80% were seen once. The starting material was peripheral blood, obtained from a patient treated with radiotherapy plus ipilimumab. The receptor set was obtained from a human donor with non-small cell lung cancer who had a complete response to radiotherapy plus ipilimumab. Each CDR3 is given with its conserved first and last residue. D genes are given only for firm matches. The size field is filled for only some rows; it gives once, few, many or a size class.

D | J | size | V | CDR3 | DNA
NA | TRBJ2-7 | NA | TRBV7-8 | CASSFWGAYEQYF | TGTGCCAGCTCTTTCTGGGGGGCGTACGAGCAGTACTTC
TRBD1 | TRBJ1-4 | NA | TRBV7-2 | CASSSGTGSGKLFF | TGTGCCAGCAGCTCCGGGACAGGGTCGGGAAAACTGTTTTTT
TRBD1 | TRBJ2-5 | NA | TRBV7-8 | CASSLSRGQFRGTQYF | TGTGCCAGCAGCTTATCTAGGGGACAGTTCCGGGGGACCCAGTACTTC
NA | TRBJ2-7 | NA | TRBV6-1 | CASRDDTYPYEQYF | TGTGCCAGCAGGGATGACACCTACCCCTACGAGCAGTACTTC
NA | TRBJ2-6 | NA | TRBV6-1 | CASSVTHHYSGANVLTF | TGTGCCAGCAGTGTGACCCACCACTACTCTGGGGCCAACGTCCTGACTTTC
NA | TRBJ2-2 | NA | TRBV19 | CASSIAQFSGELFF | TGTGCCAGTAGTATAGCACAGTTTTCCGGGGAGCTGTTTTTT
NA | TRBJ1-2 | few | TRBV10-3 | CAISRGYGYTF | TGTGCCATCAGCCGGGGGTATGGCTACACCTTC
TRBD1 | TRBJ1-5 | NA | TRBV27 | CAGGWTGNSNQPQHF | TGTGCCGGCGGCTGGACAGGGAATAGCAATCAGCCCCAGCATTTT
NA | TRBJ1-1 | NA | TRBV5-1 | CASSTDGEGLNTEAFF | TGCGCCAGCAGCACGGATGGGGAGGGGTTGAACACTGAAGCTTTCTTT
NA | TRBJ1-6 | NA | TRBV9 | CASSVEGRESPLHF | TGTGCCAGCAGCGTAGAGGGTAGGGAATCACCCCTCCACTTT
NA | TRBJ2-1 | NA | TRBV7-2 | CASSLSHLGEQFF | TGTGCCAGCAGCTTATCCCACTTGGGTGAGCAGTTCTTC
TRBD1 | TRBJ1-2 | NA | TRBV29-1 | CSVDPRQGAVNGYTF | TGCAGCGTTGATCCACGACAGGGGGCGGTTAATGGCTACACCTTC
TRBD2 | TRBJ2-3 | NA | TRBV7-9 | CASTRASGRYTQYF | TGTGCCAGCACCAGGGCTAGCGGGAGATATACGCAGTATTTT
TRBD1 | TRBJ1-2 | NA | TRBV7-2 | CASSSGQRSYGYTF | TGTGCCAGCAGCTCGGGACAGAGGAGCTATGGCTACACCTTC
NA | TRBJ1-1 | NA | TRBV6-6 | CASSESSGTEAFF | TGTGCCAGCAGCGAATCCTCAGGAACTGAAGCTTTCTTT
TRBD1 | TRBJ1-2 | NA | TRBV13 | CASSAGTGMPTF | TGTGCCAGCAGTGCCGGGACAGGAATGCCGACCTTC
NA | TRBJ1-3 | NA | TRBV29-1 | CSVASVSSGNTIYF | TGCAGCGTTGCTTCTGTCTCCTCTGGAAACACCATATATTTT
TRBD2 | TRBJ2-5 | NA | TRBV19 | CASSPGLAGEETQYF | TGTGCCAGTAGTCCCGGACTAGCGGGGGAGGAGACCCAGTACTTC
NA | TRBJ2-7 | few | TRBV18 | CASSPGGYEQYF | TGTGCCAGCTCACCGGGGGGCTACGAGCAGTACTTC
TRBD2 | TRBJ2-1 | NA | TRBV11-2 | CASTRTSGNNNEQFF | TGTGCCAGCACTCGGACTAGCGGGAACAACAATGAGCAGTTCTTC
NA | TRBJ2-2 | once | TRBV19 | CASRRPANTGELFF | TGTGCCAGTAGACGGCCGGCGAACACCGGGGAGCTGTTTTTT
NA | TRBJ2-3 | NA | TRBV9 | CASSVGRGRTDTQYF | TGTGCCAGCAGCGTAGGGAGGGGGCGGACAGATACGCAGTATTTT
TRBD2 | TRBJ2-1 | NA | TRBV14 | CASSPEVAQISGGYHEQFF | TGTGCCAGCAGCCCAGAGGTGGCTCAAATCTCGGGGGGTTACCATGAGCAGTTCTTC
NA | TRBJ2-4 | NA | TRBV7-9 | CASSGQGGNIQYF | TGTGCCAGCAGCGGTCAGGGCGGAAACATTCAGTACTTC
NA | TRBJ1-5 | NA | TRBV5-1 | CASSLNGDQPQHF | TGCGCCAGCAGCTTGAACGGGGATCAGCCCCAGCATTTT
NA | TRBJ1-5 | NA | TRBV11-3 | CASSLGKGREDQPQHF | TGTGCCAGCAGCTTGGGCAAGGGCCGGGAGGATCAGCCCCAGCATTTT
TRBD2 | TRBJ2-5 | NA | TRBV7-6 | CASSLQLTSGGLKTQYF | TGTGCCAGCAGCTTACAATTGACTAGCGGGGGGCTAAAGACCCAGTACTTC
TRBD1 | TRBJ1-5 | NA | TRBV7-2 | CASSRTSTGDGQPQHF | TGTGCCAGCAGCCGTACGTCGACAGGGGACGGTCAGCCCCAGCATTTT
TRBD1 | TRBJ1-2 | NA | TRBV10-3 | CAISDYGQGAMDYGYTF | TGTGCCATCAGTGACTATGGACAGGGAGCCATGGACTATGGCTACACCTTC
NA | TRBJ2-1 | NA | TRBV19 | CASSIESIRVTEQFF | TGTGCCAGTAGTATAGAGTCGATCAGGGTAACTGAGCAGTTCTTC
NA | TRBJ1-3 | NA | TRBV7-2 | CASSPGTAGNTIYF | TGTGCCAGCAGCCCTGGGACGGCTGGAAACACCATATATTTT
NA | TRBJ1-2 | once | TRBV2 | CASSESQNYGYTF | TGTGCCAGCAGTGAATCTCAGAACTATGGCTACACCTTC
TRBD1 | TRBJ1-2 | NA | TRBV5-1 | CASSVTGGDGYTF | TGCGCCAGCAGCGTGACAGGGGGTGATGGCTACACCTTC
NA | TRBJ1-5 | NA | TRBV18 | CASSTYTVSSNQPQHF | TGTGCCAGCTCAACTTACACGGTATCTAGCAATCAGCCCCAGCATTTT
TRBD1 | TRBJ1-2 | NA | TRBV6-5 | CASSYRTGGYGYTF | TGTGCCAGCAGTTATCGAACAGGGGGCTATGGCTACACCTTC
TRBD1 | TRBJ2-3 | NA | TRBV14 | CASSRRQGSSLTDTQYF | TGTGCCAGCAGCCGAAGACAGGGGTCATCCCTCACAGATACGCAGTATTTT
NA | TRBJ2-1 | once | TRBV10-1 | CASSEWQGRGNEQFF | TGCGCCAGCAGTGAGTGGCAGGGCCGGGGCAATGAGCAGTTCTTC
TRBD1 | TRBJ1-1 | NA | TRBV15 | CATSRDDRAAEAFF | TGTGCCACCAGCAGAGATGACAGGGCGGCTGAAGCTTTCTTT
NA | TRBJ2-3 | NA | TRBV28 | CASSPSGYSTDTQYF | TGTGCCAGCAGCCCAAGCGGTTATAGCACAGATACGCAGTATTTT
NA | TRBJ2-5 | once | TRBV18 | CASSPQSQETQYF | TGTGCCAGCTCACCACAGTCCCAAGAGACCCAGTACTTC
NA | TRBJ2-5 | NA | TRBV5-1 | CASSLGDTVETQYF | TGCGCCAGCAGCTTGGGGGACACCGTTGAGACCCAGTACTTC
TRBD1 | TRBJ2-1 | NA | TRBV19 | CASEVDRDNEQFF | TGTGCCAGTGAAGTCGACAGGGACAATGAGCAGTTCTTC
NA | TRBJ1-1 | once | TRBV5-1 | CASSLDRLSNTEAFF | TGCGCCAGCAGCTTGGACAGGTTAAGTAACACTGAAGCTTTCTTT
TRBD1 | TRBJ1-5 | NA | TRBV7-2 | CASSPGTGGRPQHF | TGTGCCAGCAGCCCCGGGACAGGGGGGCGGCCCCAGCATTTT
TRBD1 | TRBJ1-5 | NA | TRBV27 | CASSPFDRVQPQHF | TGTGCCAGCAGTCCATTCGACAGGGTGCAGCCCCAGCATTTT
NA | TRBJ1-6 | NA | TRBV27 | CASSFLHF | TGTGCCAGCAGTTTCCTCCACTTT
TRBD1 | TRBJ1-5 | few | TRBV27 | CASSSGTGPTPQHF | TGTGCCAGCAGTTCCGGGACAGGGCCCACTCCCCAGCATTTT
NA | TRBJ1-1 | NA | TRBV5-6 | CASSLRQDGTEAFF | TGTGCCAGCAGCTTAAGGCAGGATGGTACTGAAGCTTTCTTT
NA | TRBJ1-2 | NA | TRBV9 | CASSVNQNGYTF | TGTGCCAGCAGCGTAAACCAGAATGGCTACACCTTC
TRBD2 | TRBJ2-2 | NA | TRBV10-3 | CAIRAGGPDTGELFF | TGTGCCATCAGAGCGGGAGGGCCGGACACCGGGGAGCTGTTTTTT
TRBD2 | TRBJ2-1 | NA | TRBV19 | CASSVAGGPGEQFF | TGTGCCAGTAGTGTGGCGGGGGGGCCCGGTGAGCAGTTCTTC
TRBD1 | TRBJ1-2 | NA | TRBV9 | CASSEPGQGYPYTSGYTF | TGTGCCAGCAGCGAACCGGGACAGGGGTACCCCTACACATCCGGCTACACCTTC
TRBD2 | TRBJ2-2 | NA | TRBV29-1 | CSAIGLAGMNTGELFF | TGCAGCGCAATCGGACTAGCGGGAATGAACACCGGGGAGCTGTTTTTT
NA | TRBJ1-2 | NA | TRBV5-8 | CASSFRTDYGYTF | TGTGCCAGCAGCTTCCGGACAGACTATGGCTACACCTTC
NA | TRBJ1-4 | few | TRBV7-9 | CASSRQPLATNEKLFF | TGTGCCAGCAGCCGACAGCCCCTAGCAACTAATGAAAAACTGTTTTTT
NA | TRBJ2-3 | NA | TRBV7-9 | CASSSPRPRLSTDTQYF | TGTGCCAGCAGCTCACCCCGGCCGCGCCTTAGCACAGATACGCAGTATTTT
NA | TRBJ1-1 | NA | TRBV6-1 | CASARTEAFF | TGTGCCAGCGCACGGACTGAAGCTTTCTTT
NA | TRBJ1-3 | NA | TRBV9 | CASSLQRVPGNTIYF | TGTGCCAGCAGTCTGCAACGGGTACCGGGAAACACCATATATTTT
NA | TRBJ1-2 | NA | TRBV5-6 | CASSLGTNPTYGYTF | TGTGCCAGCAGCTTGGGAACGAACCCTACCTATGGCTACACCTTC